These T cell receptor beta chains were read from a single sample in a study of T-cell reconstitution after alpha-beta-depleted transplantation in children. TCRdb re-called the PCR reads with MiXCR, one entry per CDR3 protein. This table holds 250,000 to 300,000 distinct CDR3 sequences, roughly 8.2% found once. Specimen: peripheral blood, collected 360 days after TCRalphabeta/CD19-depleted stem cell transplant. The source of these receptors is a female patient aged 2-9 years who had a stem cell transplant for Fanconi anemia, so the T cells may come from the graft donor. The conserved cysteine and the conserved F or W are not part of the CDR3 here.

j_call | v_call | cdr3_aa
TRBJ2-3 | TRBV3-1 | ASSQVHPVDRGLDTQY
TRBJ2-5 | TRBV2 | ANKGGWETQY
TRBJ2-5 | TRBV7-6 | ASSLLRTSQETQY
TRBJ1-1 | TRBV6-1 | ASKALSGMGVEAF
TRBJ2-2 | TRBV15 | ATSEGYTGELF
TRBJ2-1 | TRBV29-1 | SVVGQGMGANYNEQF
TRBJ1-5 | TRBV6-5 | ASSYAGGQPQH
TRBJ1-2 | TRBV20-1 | SASPGQGNYGYT
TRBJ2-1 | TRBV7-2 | ASSLVGTGTYNEQF
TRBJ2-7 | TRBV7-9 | ASSYRSGDLTYEQY
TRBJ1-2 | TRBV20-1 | SARAPGPNIRRGYT
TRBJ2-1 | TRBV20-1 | SAGGGAYNEQF
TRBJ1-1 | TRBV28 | ASTVQTGGTEAF
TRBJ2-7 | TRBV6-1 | ASSRTGNSYEQY
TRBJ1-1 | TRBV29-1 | SVGYGTGGTEAF
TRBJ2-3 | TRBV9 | ASSVEQRADTQY
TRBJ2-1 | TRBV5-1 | ASTIDGGLYNEQF
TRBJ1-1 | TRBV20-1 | SARAGSGDRLRQGLNTEAF
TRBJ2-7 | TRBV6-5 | ASSYSSSGTYEQY
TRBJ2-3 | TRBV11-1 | ASSFNSFSRWLSSDTQY
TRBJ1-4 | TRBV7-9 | ASSLYLATNEKLF
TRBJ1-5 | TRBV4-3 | ASSQDDRSNQPQH
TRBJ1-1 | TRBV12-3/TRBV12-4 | ASSFNQGMNTEAF
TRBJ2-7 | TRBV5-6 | ASSLPDRVEQY
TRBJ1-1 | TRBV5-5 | ASRRVPGQGRLSEAF
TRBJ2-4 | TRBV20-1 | SAELAGDRAKNIQY
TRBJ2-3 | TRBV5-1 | ASSPGLAGAYTDTQY
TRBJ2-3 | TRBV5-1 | ASSSGHGTDTQY
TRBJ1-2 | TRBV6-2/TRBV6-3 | ASSPRQAGGYT
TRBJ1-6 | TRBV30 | AWSVQGNSPLH
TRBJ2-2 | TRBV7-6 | ASGAGFNTGELF
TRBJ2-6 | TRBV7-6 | ASSLYGSGANVLT
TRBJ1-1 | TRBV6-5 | ASSYSDRWGTEAF
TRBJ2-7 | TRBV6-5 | ASSYSGPAGEQY
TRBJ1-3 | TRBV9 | ASSVGGIAGNTIY
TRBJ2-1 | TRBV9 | ASSAPRGPYNEQF
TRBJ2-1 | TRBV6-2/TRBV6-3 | ASSYVLAGYNEQF
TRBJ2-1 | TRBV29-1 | SVELLRILAGVDEQF
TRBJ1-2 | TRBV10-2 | ASTEGRLGGYT
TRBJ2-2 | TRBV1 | TSSQGTVNTGELF
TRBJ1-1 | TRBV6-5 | ASSYSTGNTEAF
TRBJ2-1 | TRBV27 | ASSFFDEQF
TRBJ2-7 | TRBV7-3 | ASSSGGEQY
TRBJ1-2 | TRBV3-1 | ASSQSPQPYEYGYT